The present T cell receptor (delta chain) was sequenced within a study of γδ T cells in repeated Plasmodium falciparum infection. Whole-study context: Over approximately 640 days, donors received four mosquito-bite P. falciparum NF54 infections. Samples were taken at baseline, before some infections, and 21 days after each.

Details on this clone: The mismatch at residues 16 and 18 between this DNA's translation and the TCRdb protein of a much larger clone likely reflects a read error; the protein shown is translated from the DNA.

Gammadelta T cells were flow-sorted from PBMC into Vgamma9/Vdelta2+ and Vdelta2-negative populations for bulk analysis. Germline V gene lookup returns CDR1 TSWWSYY and CDR2 QGS. The CDR3 length is 19 residues. TCRdb re-called the multiplex PCR reads via CATT. This table holds 75,000 to 95,000 delta-chain clones, 0.98% found once. This receptor was obtained from a pool of human donors (malaria-infected and uninfected, not separated). This sequence joins TRDV1 and TRDJ2, with 11 bases that match TRDD3. The J call is doubtful: the DNA matches TRDJ1 better. The source material was gamma-delta T cells from blood. The CDR3 loop is CALGDYSFWGIPTTAKLIF. As DNA, the CDR3 is TGTGCTCTTGGGGATTATTCCTTCTGGGGGATACCAACTACAGCAAAACTCATCTTT.